This TCR beta chain came from a study of T cell changes during pregnancy in multiple sclerosis. The CDR3 length is 19 residues. Germline V gene lookup returns CDR1 SGHVS and CDR2 FNYEAQ. V shed 1 base and J shed 9 bases, with 25 bases lying between them. Assay: immunoSEQ multiplex PCR; the TCRdb copy retains only in-frame clones and omits some. The repertoire holds 30,000 to 45,000 clones, with 80% to 95% as singletons. The sequence came from a female donor with multiple sclerosis, enrolled in a pregnancy study. Source: CD8+ T cells from peripheral blood mononuclear cells, taken in the first trimester of pregnancy. This sequence joins TRBV7-6 and TRBJ1-6; a weak D match, TRBD1 (5 bases). CDR3 DNA: TGTGCCAGCAGCTTAGTTTCGCGACAGTGGACCTCAAGTGGTTCACCCCTCCACTTT. It codes for CASSLVSRQWTSSGSPLHF. The variable domain in full, completed from reference TRBV7-6 and TRBJ1-6, reads GAGVSQSPRYKVTKRGQDVALRCDPISGHVSLYWYRQALGQGPEFLTYFNYEAQQDKSGLPNDRFSAERPEGSISTLTIQRTEQRDSAMYRCASSLVSRQWTSSGSPLHFGNGTRLTVT.